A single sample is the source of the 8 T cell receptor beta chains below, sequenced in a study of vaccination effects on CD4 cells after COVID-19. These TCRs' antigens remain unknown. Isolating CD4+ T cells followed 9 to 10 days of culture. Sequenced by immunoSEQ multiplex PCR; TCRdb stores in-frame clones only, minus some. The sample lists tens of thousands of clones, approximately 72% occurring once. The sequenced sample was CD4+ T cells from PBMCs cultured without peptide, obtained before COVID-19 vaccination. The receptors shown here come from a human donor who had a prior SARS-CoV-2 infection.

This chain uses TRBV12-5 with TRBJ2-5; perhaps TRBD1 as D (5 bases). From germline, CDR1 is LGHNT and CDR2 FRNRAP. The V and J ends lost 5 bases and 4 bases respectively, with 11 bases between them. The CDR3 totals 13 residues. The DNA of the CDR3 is TGTGCTAGTGGTCGCCCAGGGCGAGAGACCCAGTACTTC. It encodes CASGRPGRETQYF.

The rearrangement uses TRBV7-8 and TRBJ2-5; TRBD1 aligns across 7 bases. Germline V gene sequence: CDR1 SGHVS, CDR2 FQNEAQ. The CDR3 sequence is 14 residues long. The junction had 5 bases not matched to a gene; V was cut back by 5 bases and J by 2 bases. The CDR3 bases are TGTGCCAGCAGCCAGGGACAGCAACAAGAGACCCAGTACTTC. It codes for CASSQGQQQETQYF.

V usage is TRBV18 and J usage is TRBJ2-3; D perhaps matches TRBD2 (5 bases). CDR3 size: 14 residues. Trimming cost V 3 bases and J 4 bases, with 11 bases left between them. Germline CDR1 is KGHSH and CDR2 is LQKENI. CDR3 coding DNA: TGTGCCAGCTCACCTGGTTACGGGGCAGATACGCAGTATTTT. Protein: CASSPGYGADTQYF.

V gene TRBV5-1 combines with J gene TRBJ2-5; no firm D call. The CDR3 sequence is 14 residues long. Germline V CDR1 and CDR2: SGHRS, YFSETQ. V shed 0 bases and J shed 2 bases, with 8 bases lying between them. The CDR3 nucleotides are TGCGCCAGCAGCTTGGCCAAAGGTCAAGAGACCCAGTACTTC. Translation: CASSLAKGQETQYF.

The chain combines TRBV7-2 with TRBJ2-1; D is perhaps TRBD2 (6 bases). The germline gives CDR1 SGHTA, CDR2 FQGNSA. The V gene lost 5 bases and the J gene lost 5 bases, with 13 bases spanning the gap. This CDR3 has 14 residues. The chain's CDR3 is CASSPGAGHNEQFF. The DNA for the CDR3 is TGTGCCAGCAGCCCGGGAGCCGGGCACAATGAGCAGTTCTTC.

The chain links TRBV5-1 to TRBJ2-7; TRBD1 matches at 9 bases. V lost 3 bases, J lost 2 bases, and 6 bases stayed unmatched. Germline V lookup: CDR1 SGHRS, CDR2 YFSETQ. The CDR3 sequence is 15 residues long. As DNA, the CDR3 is TGCGCCAGCAGCTCAAACAGGGGGCCAACCTACGAGCAGTACTTC. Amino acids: CASSSNRGPTYEQYF.

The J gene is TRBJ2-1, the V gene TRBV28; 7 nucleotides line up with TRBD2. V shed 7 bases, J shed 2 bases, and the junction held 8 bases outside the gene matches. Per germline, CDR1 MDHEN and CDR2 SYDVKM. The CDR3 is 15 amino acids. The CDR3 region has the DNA TGTGCCAGCAAATTGGGGGGAGGGGCCTACAATGAGCAGTTCTTC. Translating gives CASKLGGGAYNEQFF.

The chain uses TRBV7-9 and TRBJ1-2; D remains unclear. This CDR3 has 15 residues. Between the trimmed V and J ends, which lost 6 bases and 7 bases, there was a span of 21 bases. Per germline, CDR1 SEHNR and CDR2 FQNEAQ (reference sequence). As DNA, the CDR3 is TGTGCCAGCAGTTCACCCCGACCGGGAGTGCGTGGCTACACCTTC. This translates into CASSSPRPGVRGYTF.